A selection of T cell receptor beta chains follows, all from one sample in a study of monozygotic twins with inflammatory bowel disease. TCRdb reprocessed the 5' RACE reads, with one entry per CDR3 protein and no DNA. The sample has over 350,000 distinct CDR3 sequences. The sample taken for sequencing was blood. The receptors shown here come from a human donor with ulcerative colitis or Crohn's disease, or a healthy co-twin of an affected twin (not recorded which). CDR3s include the opening cysteine and the closing phenylalanine or tryptophan. Each record gives: J gene, V gene, CDR3 protein.

j_call: TRBJ1-6
v_call: TRBV12-3/TRBV12-4
cdr3_aa: CASSFPGTGRNSPLHF

j_call: TRBJ2-3
v_call: TRBV20-1
cdr3_aa: CSARAGLAGGTDTQYF

j_call: TRBJ1-2
v_call: TRBV30
cdr3_aa: CAWGRVPSGYTF

j_call: TRBJ1-2
v_call: TRBV29-1
cdr3_aa: CVGGVPNYGYTF

j_call: TRBJ2-3
v_call: TRBV20-1
cdr3_aa: CSASRDSTDTQYF

j_call: TRBJ2-5
v_call: TRBV5-1
cdr3_aa: CASSLFRGEGETQYF

j_call: TRBJ1-1
v_call: TRBV7-2
cdr3_aa: CASSFRFGQNTEAFF

j_call: TRBJ2-7
v_call: TRBV20-1
cdr3_aa: CSARATDYSYEQYF

j_call: TRBJ1-1
v_call: TRBV5-1
cdr3_aa: CASSSTGTRTEAFF

j_call: TRBJ2-3
v_call: TRBV3-1
cdr3_aa: CASSQVAGGRTDTQYF

j_call: TRBJ2-5
v_call: TRBV7-2
cdr3_aa: CASSLVRDPAGETQYF

j_call: TRBJ2-1
v_call: TRBV7-9
cdr3_aa: CASSSPGQTYNEQFF

j_call: TRBJ2-5
v_call: TRBV4-1
cdr3_aa: CASSKDTTSGGLAQYF

j_call: TRBJ1-5
v_call: TRBV4-1
cdr3_aa: CASSQDLSRDNQPQHF

j_call: TRBJ2-1
v_call: TRBV12-3/TRBV12-4
cdr3_aa: CASSLYLELAYNEQFF

j_call: TRBJ2-7
v_call: TRBV11-2
cdr3_aa: CASSLNLGTGNAYEQYF

j_call: TRBJ2-5
v_call: TRBV6-1
cdr3_aa: CASSESGGRETQYF

j_call: TRBJ2-3
v_call: TRBV24-1
cdr3_aa: CATSDQHGLARDTQYF

j_call: TRBJ1-1
v_call: TRBV6-1
cdr3_aa: CASTGQGAYTEAFF

j_call: TRBJ1-1
v_call: TRBV5-1
cdr3_aa: CASSQVGQGQFQAFF

j_call: TRBJ2-7
v_call: TRBV7-2
cdr3_aa: CASSFRWSNEQYF

j_call: TRBJ1-4
v_call: TRBV20-1
cdr3_aa: CSAQDRNEKLFF

j_call: TRBJ1-6
v_call: TRBV7-9
cdr3_aa: CASSLGSGSSYNSPLHF

j_call: TRBJ2-7
v_call: TRBV12-3/TRBV12-4
cdr3_aa: CASSLRAGEGSTYEQYF

j_call: TRBJ2-2
v_call: TRBV20-1
cdr3_aa: CSASGRAGELFF

j_call: TRBJ2-3
v_call: TRBV25-1
cdr3_aa: CASSGDQGTNVGTDTQYF

j_call: TRBJ1-4
v_call: TRBV5-1
cdr3_aa: CASSRTGSNEKLFF

j_call: TRBJ2-1
v_call: TRBV7-9
cdr3_aa: CASSSSGGHNEQFF

j_call: TRBJ1-1
v_call: TRBV3-1
cdr3_aa: CASSQETEAFGEAFF

j_call: TRBJ2-2
v_call: TRBV2
cdr3_aa: CASSSGGAGELFF

j_call: TRBJ2-5
v_call: TRBV19
cdr3_aa: CASSGTAVGTQYF

j_call: TRBJ1-1
v_call: TRBV30
cdr3_aa: CAWSVDYPTGDTEAFF

j_call: TRBJ2-3
v_call: TRBV20-1
cdr3_aa: CSARAGTLAGGPDTQYF

j_call: TRBJ2-1
v_call: TRBV5-5
cdr3_aa: CASSSGLAGGIGYNEQFF

j_call: TRBJ2-6
v_call: TRBV11-1
cdr3_aa: CASSSRVAGSSGANVLTF

j_call: TRBJ2-3
v_call: TRBV24-1
cdr3_aa: CATSATTGPDTQYF

j_call: TRBJ2-6
v_call: TRBV7-6
cdr3_aa: CASSLSQKQSGANVLTF

j_call: TRBJ2-3
v_call: TRBV5-1
cdr3_aa: CASSLVQGWTDTQYF

j_call: TRBJ1-6
v_call: TRBV6-5
cdr3_aa: CASSYSIKGARSPLHF

j_call: TRBJ2-1
v_call: TRBV20-1
cdr3_aa: CSATSYLGGPESYNEQFF

j_call: TRBJ1-6
v_call: TRBV5-6
cdr3_aa: CASSLGSARSPLHF